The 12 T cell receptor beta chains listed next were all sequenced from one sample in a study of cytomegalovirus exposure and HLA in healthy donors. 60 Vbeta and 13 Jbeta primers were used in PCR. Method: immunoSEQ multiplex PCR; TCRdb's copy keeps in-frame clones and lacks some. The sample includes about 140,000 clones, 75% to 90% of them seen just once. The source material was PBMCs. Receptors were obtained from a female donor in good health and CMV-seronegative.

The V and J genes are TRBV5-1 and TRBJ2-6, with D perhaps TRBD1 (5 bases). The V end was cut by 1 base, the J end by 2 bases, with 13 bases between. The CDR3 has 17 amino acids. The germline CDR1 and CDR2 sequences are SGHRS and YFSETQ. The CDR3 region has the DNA TGCGCCAGCAGCTTGTCCCCTCAAGGGGCTGGGGCCAACGTCCTGACTTTC. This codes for CASSLSPQGAGANVLTF.

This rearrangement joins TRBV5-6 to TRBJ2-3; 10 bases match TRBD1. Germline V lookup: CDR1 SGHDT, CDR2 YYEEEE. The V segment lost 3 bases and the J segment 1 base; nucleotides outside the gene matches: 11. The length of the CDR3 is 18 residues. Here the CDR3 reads CASSWGPRTGGGTDTQYF. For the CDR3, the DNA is TGTGCCAGCAGCTGGGGCCCCCGGACAGGGGGAGGCACAGATACGCAGTATTTT.

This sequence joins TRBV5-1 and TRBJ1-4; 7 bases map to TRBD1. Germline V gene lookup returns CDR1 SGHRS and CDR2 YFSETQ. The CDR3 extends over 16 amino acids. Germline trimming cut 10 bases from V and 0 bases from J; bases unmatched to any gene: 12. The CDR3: CAFPRRGSATNEKLFF. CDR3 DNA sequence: TGCGCCTTCCCCCGCAGGGGGAGTGCAACTAATGAAAAACTGTTTTTT.

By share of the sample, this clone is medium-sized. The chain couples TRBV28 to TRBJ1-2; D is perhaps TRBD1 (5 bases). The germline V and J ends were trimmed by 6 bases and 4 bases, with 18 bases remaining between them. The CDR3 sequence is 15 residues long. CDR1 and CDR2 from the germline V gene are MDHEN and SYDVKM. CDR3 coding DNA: TGTGCCAGCAGACAATTCGGGGGAGGTTTCTATGGCTACACCTTC. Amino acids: CASRQFGGGFYGYTF.

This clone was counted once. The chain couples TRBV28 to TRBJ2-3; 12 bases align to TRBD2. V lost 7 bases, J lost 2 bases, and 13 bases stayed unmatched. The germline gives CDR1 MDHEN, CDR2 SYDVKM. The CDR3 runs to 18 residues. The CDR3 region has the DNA TGTGCCAGCACCCGATTTGGACTAGCGGGAATGTTCACAGATACGCAGTATTTT. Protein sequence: CASTRFGLAGMFTDTQYF. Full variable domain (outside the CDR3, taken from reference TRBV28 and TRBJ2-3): DVKVTQSSRYLVKRTGEKVFLECVQDMDHENMFWYRQDPGLGLRLIYFSYDVKMKEKGDIPEGYSVSREKKERFSLILESASTNQTSMYLCASTRFGLAGMFTDTQYFGPGTRLTVL.

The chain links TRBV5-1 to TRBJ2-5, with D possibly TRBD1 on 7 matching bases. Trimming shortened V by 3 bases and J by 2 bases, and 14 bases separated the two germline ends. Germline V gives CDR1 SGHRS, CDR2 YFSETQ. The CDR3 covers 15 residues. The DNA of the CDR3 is TGCGCCAGCAGCTCAGGGGCAGGGGGGCAAGAGACCCAGTACTTC. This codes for CASSSGAGGQETQYF.

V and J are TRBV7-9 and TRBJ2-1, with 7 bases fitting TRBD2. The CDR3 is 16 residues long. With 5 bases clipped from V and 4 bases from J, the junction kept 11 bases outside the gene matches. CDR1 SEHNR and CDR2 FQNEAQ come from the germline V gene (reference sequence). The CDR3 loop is CASSVWSSGDYNEQFF. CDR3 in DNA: TGTGCCAGCAGCGTATGGTCCAGCGGGGATTACAATGAGCAGTTCTTC.

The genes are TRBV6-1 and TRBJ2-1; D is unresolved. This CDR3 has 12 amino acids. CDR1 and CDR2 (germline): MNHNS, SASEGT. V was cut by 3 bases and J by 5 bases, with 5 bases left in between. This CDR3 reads CASSEYHNEQFF. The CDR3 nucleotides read TGTGCCAGCAGTGAGTATCACAATGAGCAGTTCTTC.

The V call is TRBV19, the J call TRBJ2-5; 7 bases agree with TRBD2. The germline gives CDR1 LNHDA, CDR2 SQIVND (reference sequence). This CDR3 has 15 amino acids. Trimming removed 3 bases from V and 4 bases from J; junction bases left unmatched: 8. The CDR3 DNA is TGTGCCAGTAGTATCTCGCGGGAGTGGAGAGAGACCCAGTACTTC. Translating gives CASSISREWRETQYF.

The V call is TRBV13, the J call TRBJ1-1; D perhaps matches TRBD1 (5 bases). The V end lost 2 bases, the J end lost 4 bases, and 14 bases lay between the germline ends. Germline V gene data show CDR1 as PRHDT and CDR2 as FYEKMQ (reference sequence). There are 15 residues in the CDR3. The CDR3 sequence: CASSLIAGGTTEAFF. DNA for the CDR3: TGTGCCAGCAGCTTAATCGCGGGAGGGACCACTGAAGCTTTCTTT.

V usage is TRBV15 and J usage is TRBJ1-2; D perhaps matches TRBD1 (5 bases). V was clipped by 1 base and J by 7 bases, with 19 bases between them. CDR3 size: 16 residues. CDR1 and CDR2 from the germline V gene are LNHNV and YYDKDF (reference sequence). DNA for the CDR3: TGTGCCACCAGCAGAGGGCGGGGGATGATGGAGGGTGGCTACACCTTC. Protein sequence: CATSRGRGMMEGGYTF.

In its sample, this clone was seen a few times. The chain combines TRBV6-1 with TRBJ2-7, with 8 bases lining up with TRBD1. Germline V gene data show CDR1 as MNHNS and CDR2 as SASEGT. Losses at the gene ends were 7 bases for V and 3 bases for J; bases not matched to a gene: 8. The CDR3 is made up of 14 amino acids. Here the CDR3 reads CASTEGGQGYEQYF. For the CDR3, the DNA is TGTGCCAGCACTGAGGGAGGACAGGGCTACGAGCAGTACTTC.